This T cell receptor (beta chain) was captured by sequencing in a study of CD8+CD57+ T cells in acquired aplastic anemia (dated by TCRdb to the late 2010s). Broadly, across the study: On average, sorted CD4+ and CD8+ cells yielded around 3.5 ug of extracted DNA, with a range of about 0.17 to 27.4 ug. For healthy donor samples, the average read count was about 9.9 million for CD4+ cells and 11 million to 13 million for CD8+ cells. General study outcomes and caveats: No significant difference in CD8+ Simpson's diversity was found between patients and healthy controls (P=0.060). Around 28 CD8+ CDR3 sequences were found to be shared between patients and controls, but these sequences appeared to be highly expressed in patients and within the immunodominant clones of the patients.

To note about this clonotype: What this receptor recognizes is not known. No much larger clone is present one base from it, and per-base qualities are unavailable.

Genomic DNA served as template for TCR beta VDJ combination and CDR3 sequence profiling. TCR repertoire sequencing was run on an Illumina HiSeq 2000. Per the authors' processing: TRBV/TRBJ rearrangement plots, CDR3 size and DJ length profiles, and Simpson's diversity index were used to evaluate the repertoires. The most abundant DNA sequence in the deep sequencing data was defined as the immunodominant clone. CDR3 amino acid sequences were checked for sharing across subjects and were also compared against the VDJdb database and published repertoires. In TCRdb, the public reads were trimmed at Q25 with fastp and aligned with MiXCR, with productive beta chains retained. Every entry covers one CDR3 protein and lists the most common genes and DNA from its rows. These V and J calls originate from TCRdb's pipeline instead of the authors' own analysis. In all, the sample holds about 190,000 distinct CDR3 sequences, and around half of those were seen once. In total, the top ten clones hold around a sixth of the sample.

In this study, sorted CD4+ and CD8+ T cells from the blood of healthy subjects and of severe aplastic anemia patients had their TCR repertoires deep-sequenced. Ficoll-Paque density gradient centrifugation was used to isolate peripheral blood mononuclear cells. Before DNA was extracted, CD4+ and CD8+ T cells were sorted using either FACS or magnetic beads. Spanning cysteine to phenylalanine, the CDR3 consists of 17 amino acids. The sequence is cut down to CDR3 DNA, 51 bases in frame from base 1. Relative to germline, V is 2 bases shorter and J is 10 bases shorter, with 21 bases between their ends. The germline V gene provides CDR1 KGHSH and CDR2 LQKENI.

Sequencing used sorted CD4+, CD8+, or CD8+CD57+ T cells (not recorded which) from PBMCs. The clonotype was recovered from a human donor in good health, serving as a control. The chain is encoded by TRBV18 joined to TRBJ1-6, and TRBD1 may be the D gene, going by 6 matching bases. The sequenced DNA is TGTGCCAGCTCACCAAAACCACAGGGTTTCACGGGGTCACCCCTCCACTTT. This gives the protein CASSPKPQGFTGSPLHF.